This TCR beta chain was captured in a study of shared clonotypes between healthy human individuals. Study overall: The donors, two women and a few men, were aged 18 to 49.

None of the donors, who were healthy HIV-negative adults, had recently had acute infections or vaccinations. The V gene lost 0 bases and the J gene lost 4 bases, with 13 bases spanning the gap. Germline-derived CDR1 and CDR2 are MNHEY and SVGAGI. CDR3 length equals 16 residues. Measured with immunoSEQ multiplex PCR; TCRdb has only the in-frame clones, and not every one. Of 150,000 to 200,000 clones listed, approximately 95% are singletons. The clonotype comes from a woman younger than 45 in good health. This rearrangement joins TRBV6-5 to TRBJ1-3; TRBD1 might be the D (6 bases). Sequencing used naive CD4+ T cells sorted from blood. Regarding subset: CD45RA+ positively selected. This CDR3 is CASSYSTGTLGNTIYF. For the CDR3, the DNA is TGTGCCAGCAGTTACTCTACAGGGACTTTAGGAAACACCATATATTTT.